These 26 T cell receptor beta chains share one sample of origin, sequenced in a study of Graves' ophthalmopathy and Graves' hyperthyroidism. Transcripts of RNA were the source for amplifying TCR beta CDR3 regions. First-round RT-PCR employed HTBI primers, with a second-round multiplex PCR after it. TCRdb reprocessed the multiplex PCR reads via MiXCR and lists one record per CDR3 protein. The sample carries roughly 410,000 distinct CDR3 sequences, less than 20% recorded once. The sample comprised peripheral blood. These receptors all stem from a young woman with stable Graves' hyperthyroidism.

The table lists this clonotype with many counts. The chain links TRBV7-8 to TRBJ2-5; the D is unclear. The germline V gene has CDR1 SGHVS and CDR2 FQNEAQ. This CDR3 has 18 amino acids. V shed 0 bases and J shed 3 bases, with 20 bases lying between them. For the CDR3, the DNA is TGTGCCAGCAGCTTAGCGGTCGCAGGCGCCTTAGTCGAAGAGACCCAGTACTTC. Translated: CASSLAVAGALVEETQYF.

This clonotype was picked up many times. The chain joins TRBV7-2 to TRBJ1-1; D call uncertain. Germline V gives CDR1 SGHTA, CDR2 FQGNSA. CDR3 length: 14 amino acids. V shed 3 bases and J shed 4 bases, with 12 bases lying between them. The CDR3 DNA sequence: TGTGCCAGCAGCTTGCAGGCGCGGATCACTGAAGCTTTCTTT. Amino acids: CASSLQARITEAFF.

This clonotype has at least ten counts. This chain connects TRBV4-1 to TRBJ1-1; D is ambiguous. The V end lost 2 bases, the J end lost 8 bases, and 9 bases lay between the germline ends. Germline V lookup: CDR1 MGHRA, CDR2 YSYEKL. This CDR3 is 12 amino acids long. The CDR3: CASSQHGKEAFF. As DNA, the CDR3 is TGCGCCAGCAGCCAACACGGGAAAGAAGCTTTCTTT.

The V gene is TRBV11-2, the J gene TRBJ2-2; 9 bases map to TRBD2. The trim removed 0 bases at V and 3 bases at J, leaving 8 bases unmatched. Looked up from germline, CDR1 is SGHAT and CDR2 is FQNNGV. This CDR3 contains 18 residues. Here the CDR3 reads CASSLDLAGGPDTGELFF. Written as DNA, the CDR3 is TGTGCCAGCAGCTTAGATCTGGCGGGGGGGCCGGACACCGGGGAGCTGTTTTTT.

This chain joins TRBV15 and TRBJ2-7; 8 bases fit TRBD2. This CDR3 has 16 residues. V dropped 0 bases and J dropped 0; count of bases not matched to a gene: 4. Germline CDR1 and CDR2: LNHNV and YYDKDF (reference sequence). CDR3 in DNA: TGTGCCACCAGCAGAGATGGAGCGGGGGCCTCCTACGAGCAGTACTTC. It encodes CATSRDGAGASYEQYF.

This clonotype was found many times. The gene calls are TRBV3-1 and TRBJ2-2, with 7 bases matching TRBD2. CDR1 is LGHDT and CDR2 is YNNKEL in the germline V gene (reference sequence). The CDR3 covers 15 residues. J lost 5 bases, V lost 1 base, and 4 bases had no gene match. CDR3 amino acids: CASSQVIGGTGELFF. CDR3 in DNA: TGTGCCAGCAGCCAAGTTATCGGGGGGACCGGGGAGCTGTTTTTT.

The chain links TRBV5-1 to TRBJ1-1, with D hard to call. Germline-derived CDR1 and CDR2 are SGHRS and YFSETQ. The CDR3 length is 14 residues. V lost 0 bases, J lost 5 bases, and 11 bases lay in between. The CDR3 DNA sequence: TGCGCCAGCAGCTTGGGACGGGGATGGACTGAAGCTTTCTTT. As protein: CASSLGRGWTEAFF. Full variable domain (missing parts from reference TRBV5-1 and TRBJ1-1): KAGVTQTPRYLIKTRGQQVTLSCSPISGHRSVSWYQQTPGQGLQFLFEYFSETQRNKGNFPGRFSGRQFSNSRSEMNVSTLELGDSALYLCASSLGRGWTEAFFGQGTRLTVV.

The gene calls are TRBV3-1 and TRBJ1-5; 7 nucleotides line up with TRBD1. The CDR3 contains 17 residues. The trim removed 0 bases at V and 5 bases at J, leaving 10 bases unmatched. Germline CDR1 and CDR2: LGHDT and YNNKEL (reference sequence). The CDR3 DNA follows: TGTGCCAGCAGCCAAGATTGGAGGGGGCTTTATGATCAGCCCCAGCATTTT. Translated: CASSQDWRGLYDQPQHF.

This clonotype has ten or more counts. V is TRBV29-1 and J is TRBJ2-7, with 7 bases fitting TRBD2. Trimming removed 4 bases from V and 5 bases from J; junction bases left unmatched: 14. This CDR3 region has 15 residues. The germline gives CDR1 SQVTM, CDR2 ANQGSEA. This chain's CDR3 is CSVALNVLARHEQYF. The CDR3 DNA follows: TGCAGCGTTGCCCTAAACGTACTAGCGCGCCACGAGCAGTACTTC.

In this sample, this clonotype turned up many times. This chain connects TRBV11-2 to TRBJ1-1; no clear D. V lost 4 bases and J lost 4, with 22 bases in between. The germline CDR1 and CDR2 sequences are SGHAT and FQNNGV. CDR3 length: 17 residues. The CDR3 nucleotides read TGTGCCAGCAGCTCCTTAACTAAGGGTATCCCGGGCACTGAAGCTTTCTTT. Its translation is CASSSLTKGIPGTEAFF. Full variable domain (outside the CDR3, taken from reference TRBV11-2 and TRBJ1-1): EAGVAQSPRYKIIEKRQSVAFWCNPISGHATLYWYQQILGQGPKLLIQFQNNGVVDDSQLPKDRFSAERLKGVDSTLKIQPAKLEDSAVYLCASSSLTKGIPGTEAFFGQGTRLTVV.

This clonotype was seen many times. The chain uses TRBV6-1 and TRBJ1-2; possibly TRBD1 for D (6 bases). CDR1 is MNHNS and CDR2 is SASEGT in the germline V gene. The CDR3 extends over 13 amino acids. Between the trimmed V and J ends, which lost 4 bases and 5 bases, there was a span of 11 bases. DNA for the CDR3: TGTGCCAGCAGTGCCCCAGGGGATTATGGCTACACCTTC. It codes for CASSAPGDYGYTF.

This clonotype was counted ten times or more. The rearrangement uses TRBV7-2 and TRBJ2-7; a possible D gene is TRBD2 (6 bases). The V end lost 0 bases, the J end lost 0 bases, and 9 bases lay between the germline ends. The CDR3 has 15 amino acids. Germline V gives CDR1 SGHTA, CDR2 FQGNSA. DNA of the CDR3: TGTGCCAGCAGCTTAGCAAGGACTACCTCCTACGAGCAGTACTTC. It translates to CASSLARTTSYEQYF. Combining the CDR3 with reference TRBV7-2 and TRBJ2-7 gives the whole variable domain GAGVSQSPSNKVTEKGKDVELRCDPISGHTALYWYRQSLGQGLEFLIYFQGNSAPDKSGLPSDRFSAERTGGSVSTLTIQRTQQEDSAVYLCASSLARTTSYEQYFGPGTRLTVT.

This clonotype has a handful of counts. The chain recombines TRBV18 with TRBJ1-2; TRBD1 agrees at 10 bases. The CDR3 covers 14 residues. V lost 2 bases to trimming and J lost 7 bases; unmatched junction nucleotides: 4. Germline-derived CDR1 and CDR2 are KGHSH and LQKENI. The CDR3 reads CASSPSGTGVGYTF. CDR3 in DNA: TGTGCCAGCTCACCATCCGGGACAGGGGTTGGCTACACCTTC.

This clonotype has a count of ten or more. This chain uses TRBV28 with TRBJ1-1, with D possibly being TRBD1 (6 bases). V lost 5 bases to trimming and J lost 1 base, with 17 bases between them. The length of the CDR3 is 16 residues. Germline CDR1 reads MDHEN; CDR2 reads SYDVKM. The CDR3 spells CASSELTTGRNTEAFF. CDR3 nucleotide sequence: TGTGCCAGCAGTGAATTAACGACAGGACGGAACACTGAAGCTTTCTTT.

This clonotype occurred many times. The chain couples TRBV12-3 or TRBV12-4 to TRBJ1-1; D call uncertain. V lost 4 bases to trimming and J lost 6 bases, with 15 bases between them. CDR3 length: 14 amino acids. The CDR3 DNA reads TGTGCCAGCAGTTCGAGCGGTCGGAGCCCTGAAGCTTTCTTT. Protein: CASSSSGRSPEAFF.

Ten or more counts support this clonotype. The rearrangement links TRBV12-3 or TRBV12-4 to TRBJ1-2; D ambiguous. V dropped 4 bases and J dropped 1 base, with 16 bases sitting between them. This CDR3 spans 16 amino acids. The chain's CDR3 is CASSYMRTADNYGYTF. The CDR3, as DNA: TGTGCCAGCAGTTATATGCGAACCGCTGATAACTATGGCTACACCTTC.

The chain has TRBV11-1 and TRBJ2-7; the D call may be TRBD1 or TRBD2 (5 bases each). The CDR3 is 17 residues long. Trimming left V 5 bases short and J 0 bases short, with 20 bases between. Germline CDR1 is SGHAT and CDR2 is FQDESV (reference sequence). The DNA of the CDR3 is TGTGCCAGCAGCAATACCTGGGCGGAGGACATCTCCTACGAGCAGTACTTC. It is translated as CASSNTWAEDISYEQYF.

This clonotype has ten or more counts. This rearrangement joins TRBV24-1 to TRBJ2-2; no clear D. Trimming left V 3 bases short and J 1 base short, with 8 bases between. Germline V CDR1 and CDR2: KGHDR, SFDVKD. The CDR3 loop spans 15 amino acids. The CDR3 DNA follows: TGTGCCACCAGTGATCCACAACAGAACACCGGGGAGCTGTTTTTT. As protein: CATSDPQQNTGELFF.

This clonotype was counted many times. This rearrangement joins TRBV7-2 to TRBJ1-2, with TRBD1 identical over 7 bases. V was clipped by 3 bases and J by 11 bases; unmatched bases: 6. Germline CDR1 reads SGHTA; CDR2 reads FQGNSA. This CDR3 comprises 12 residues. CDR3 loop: CASSFSQGPYTF. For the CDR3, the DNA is TGTGCCAGCAGCTTTTCACAGGGGCCTTACACCTTC.

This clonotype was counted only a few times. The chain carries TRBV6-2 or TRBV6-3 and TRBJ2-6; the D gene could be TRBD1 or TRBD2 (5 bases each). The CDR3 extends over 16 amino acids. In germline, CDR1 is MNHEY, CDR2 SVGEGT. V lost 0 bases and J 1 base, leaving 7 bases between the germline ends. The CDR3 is CASSYSGVSGANVLTF. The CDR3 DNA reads TGTGCCAGCAGTTACTCGGGGGTATCTGGGGCCAACGTCCTGACTTTC.

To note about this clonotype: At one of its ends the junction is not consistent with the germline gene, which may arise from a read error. The CDR3 region has the DNA TGTGCCAGCAGCCCCCCCGGAGGGGACCCCTACGAGAAGTACTTC. Encoded protein: CASSPPGGDPYEKYF. The genes are TRBV7-3 and TRBJ2-7, with D tentatively TRBD2 (6 bases). There are 15 residues in the CDR3. Germline loops: CDR1 SGHTA, CDR2 FQGTGA.

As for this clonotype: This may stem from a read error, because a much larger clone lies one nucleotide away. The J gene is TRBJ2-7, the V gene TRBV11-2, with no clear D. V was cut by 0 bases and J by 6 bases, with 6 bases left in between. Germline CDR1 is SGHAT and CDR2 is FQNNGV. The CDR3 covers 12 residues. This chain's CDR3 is CASSLDGFEQYF. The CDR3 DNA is TGTGCCAGCAGCTTAGATGGGTTCGAGCAGTACTTC. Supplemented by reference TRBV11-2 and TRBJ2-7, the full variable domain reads EAGVAQSPRYKIIEKRQSVAFWCNPISGHATLYWYQQILGQGPKLLIQFQNNGVVDDSQLPKDRFSAERLKGVDSTLKIQPAKLEDSAVYLCASSLDGFEQYFGPGTRLTVT.

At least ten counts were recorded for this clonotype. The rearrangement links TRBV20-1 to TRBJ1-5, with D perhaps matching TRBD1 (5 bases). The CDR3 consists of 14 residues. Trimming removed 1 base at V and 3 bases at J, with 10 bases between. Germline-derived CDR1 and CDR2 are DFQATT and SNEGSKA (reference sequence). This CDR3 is CSARVAGNNQPQHF. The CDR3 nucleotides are TGCAGTGCTAGAGTAGCAGGGAACAATCAGCCCCAGCATTTT.

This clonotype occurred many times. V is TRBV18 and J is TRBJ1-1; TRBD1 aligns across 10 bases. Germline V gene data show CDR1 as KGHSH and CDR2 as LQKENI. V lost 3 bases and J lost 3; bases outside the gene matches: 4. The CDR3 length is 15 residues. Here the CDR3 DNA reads TGTGCCAGCTCACCGGGACAGGGGACGTACACTGAAGCTTTCTTT. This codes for CASSPGQGTYTEAFF.

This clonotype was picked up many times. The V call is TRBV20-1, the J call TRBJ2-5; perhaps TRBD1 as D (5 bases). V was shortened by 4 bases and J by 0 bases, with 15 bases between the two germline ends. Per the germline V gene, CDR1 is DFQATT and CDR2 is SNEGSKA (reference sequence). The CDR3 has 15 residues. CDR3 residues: CSAIIIRQYQETQYF. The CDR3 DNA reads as TGCAGTGCTATCATAATCCGACAGTACCAAGAGACCCAGTACTTC.

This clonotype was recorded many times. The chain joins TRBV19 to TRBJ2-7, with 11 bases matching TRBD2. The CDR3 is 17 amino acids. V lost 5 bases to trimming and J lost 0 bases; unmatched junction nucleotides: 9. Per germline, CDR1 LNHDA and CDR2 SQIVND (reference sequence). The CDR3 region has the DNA TGTGCCAGTAGTCGGGCTAGCGGGGGGTCCCGCTCCTACGAGCAGTACTTC. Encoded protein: CASSRASGGSRSYEQYF.